These 25 T cell receptor beta chains were all obtained from the same sample, sequenced in a study of OX40 agonist ivuxolimab in advanced cancers. Assay: immunoSEQ multiplex PCR; the TCRdb copy retains only in-frame clones and omits some. The data hold 84,000 or so clones, with 75% to 95% observed a single time. The sample was CD4+ or CD8+ T cells sorted from blood, taken in a trial of the OX40 agonist ivuxolimab. These receptors all come from an adult with an advanced solid tumor such as melanoma, head and neck, liver or kidney cancer.

J is TRBJ2-4 and V is TRBV6-6; maybe TRBD2 (6 bases). Trimming removed 4 bases at V and 8 bases at J, with 15 bases between. CDR3 length: 14 residues. Germline values: CDR1 MNHNY, CDR2 SVGAGI (reference sequence). CDR3 amino acids: CASSSTGTPYIQYF. Written as DNA, the CDR3 is TGTGCCAGCAGTTCTACCGGGACTCCTTACATTCAGTACTTC.

The sample holds one count of this clone. The rearrangement joins TRBV5-6 to TRBJ1-2, with TRBD1 identical over 9 bases. CDR1 is SGHDT and CDR2 is YYEEEE in the germline V gene. The CDR3 has 15 residues. With V trimmed by 2 bases and J by 4 bases, 6 bases remained unmatched. The CDR3 bases are TGTGCCAGCAGCTTTTCGGGGGGACAGGGCTATGGCTACACCTTC. Encoded protein: CASSFSGGQGYGYTF.

CDR3 sequence: CASSLARTTNEKLFF. For the CDR3, the DNA is TGTGCCAGCAGCTTGGCACGCACAACTAATGAAAAACTGTTTTTT. The chain employs TRBV5-8 and TRBJ1-4; D is unclear. Trimming took off 0 bases at V and 0 bases at J, with 6 bases between the two ends. Looked up from germline, CDR1 is SGHTS and CDR2 is YDEGEE. This CDR3 comprises 15 residues.

This chain links TRBV28 with TRBJ1-2, with TRBD1 matching over 10 bases. CDR1 and CDR2 from the germline V gene are MDHEN and SYDVKM. This CDR3 region has 15 residues. The V segment lost 4 bases and the J segment 7 bases; nucleotides outside the gene matches: 9. CDR3 bases: TGTGCCAGCAGTTCCCCCCGAGACAGGGGGCCTGGCTACACCTTC. Translation: CASSSPRDRGPGYTF.

V gene TRBV18 combines with J gene TRBJ1-1, with TRBD1 matching over 8 bases. J was trimmed by 4 bases and V by 6 bases; bases with no gene match: 7. CDR3 length: 14 residues. Germline CDR1 reads KGHSH; CDR2 reads LQKENI. CDR3 nucleotide sequence: TGTGCCAGCTCGCCGACAGGGGAGGTCACTGAAGCTTTCTTT. Its protein product is CASSPTGEVTEAFF.

The rearrangement joins TRBV19 to TRBJ1-2; no clear D. Trimming pared 5 bases from V and 4 bases from J, leaving 8 bases between. This CDR3 is 12 amino acids long. Germline CDR1 LNHDA, CDR2 SQIVND (reference sequence). CDR3 sequence reads: CASSDRGYGYTF. Here the CDR3 DNA reads TGTGCCAGTAGTGATCGGGGCTATGGCTACACCTTC.

The J gene is TRBJ2-7, the V gene TRBV21-1. TRBV21-1 is recorded as a pseudogene. CDR3 size: 15 residues. The CDR3 here is CASSNMARGVYEQYF. CDR3 coding DNA: TGTGCCAGCAGCAACATGGCTAGAGGGGTCTACGAGCAGTACTTC.

The chain couples TRBV7-8 to TRBJ1-2, with D possibly TRBD1 on 6 matching bases. Trimming stripped 5 bases from V and 8 bases from J, with 18 bases between. CDR1 is SGHVS and CDR2 is FQNEAQ in the germline V gene. The CDR3 is 14 residues long. Here the CDR3 reads CASSPDGTRTGYTF. CDR3 DNA sequence: TGTGCCAGCAGCCCAGACGGGACAAGGACAGGCTACACCTTC.

The chain joins TRBV5-1 to TRBJ1-6; D ambiguous. V was pared by 5 bases and J by 10 bases, with 19 bases between. The germline V gene has CDR1 SGHRS and CDR2 YFSETQ. CDR3 length equals 15 residues. DNA of the CDR3: TGCGCCAGCAGTCTTACCGGTCCTCAGGAGTCACCCCTCCACTTT. It is translated as CASSLTGPQESPLHF.

The V and J genes are TRBV29-1 and TRBJ1-4; D ambiguous. The CDR3 is made up of 12 amino acids. Germline V gene sequence: CDR1 SQVTM, CDR2 ANQGSEA. The V end lost 6 bases, the J end lost 8 bases, and 13 bases lay between the germline ends. The CDR3 loop is CSVTASGEKLFF. The DNA of the CDR3 is TGCAGCGTGACGGCGTCGGGAGAAAAACTGTTTTTT.

The chain has TRBV5-1 and TRBJ2-5; TRBD1 aligns across 7 bases. The CDR3 runs to 15 residues. J was trimmed by 3 bases and V by 0 bases; bases with no gene match: 5. Germline values: CDR1 SGHRS, CDR2 YFSETQ. The CDR3 DNA sequence: TGCGCCAGCAGCTTGGTCCCAGACAGGGAAGAGACCCAGTACTTC. Translating gives CASSLVPDREETQYF.

This chain connects TRBV29-1 to TRBJ2-5, with D unclear. Germline values: CDR1 SQVTM, CDR2 ANQGSEA. V was clipped by 1 base and J by 7 bases, with 7 bases between them. This CDR3 is built from 11 residues. The CDR3 region is CSVEVMATQYF. The CDR3 coding sequence is TGCAGCGTTGAAGTAATGGCGACCCAGTACTTC.

The V gene is TRBV29-1, the J gene TRBJ2-3; 9 nucleotides align to TRBD2. Germline V CDR1 and CDR2: SQVTM, ANQGSEA. J was trimmed by 2 bases and V by 4 bases; bases with no gene match: 16. The CDR3 spans 18 residues. The CDR3 sequence is CSVAQTSGPSRFTDTQYF. CDR3 coding DNA: TGCAGCGTTGCCCAAACTAGCGGGCCCTCCCGATTCACAGATACGCAGTATTTT.

This sequence joins TRBV28 and TRBJ1-1; D unclear. Trimming removed 2 bases at V and 7 bases at J, with 8 bases between. The CDR3 runs 12 residues. Germline V CDR1 and CDR2: MDHEN, SYDVKM. CDR3 sequence: CASSLRRDEAFF. In DNA form, the CDR3 reads TGTGCCAGCAGTTTAAGGAGAGATGAAGCTTTCTTT.

The chain employs TRBV2 and TRBJ2-7; D not resolved. The V gene lost 0 bases and the J gene lost 5 bases, with 11 bases spanning the gap. Germline V gene lookup returns CDR1 SNHLY and CDR2 FYNNEI. This CDR3 comprises 14 residues. CDR3 coding DNA: TGTGCCAGCAGTGAAGCGAGCGAAACCAACGAGCAGTACTTC. It translates to CASSEASETNEQYF. Together with reference TRBV2 and TRBJ2-7, the CDR3 gives the full variable domain: EPEVTQTPSHQVTQMGQEVILRCVPISNHLYFYWYRQILGQKVEFLVSFYNNEISEKSEIFDDQFSVERPDGSNFTLKIRSTKLEDSAMYFCASSEASETNEQYFGPGTRLTVT.

This clone was detected once. The chain has TRBV6-1 and TRBJ2-5; 8 bases align to TRBD1. Per germline, CDR1 MNHNS and CDR2 SASEGT. The V and J ends lost 1 base and 5 bases, in that order; junction bases with no gene match: 15. The CDR3 is 18 residues long. The CDR3 DNA sequence: TGTGCCAGCAGTGAAGTAAGGACAGGGAACGGACTGGGTGAGACCCAGTACTTC. Translation: CASSEVRTGNGLGETQYF.

The V call is TRBV7-9, the J call TRBJ2-1, with 9 bases aligning to TRBD2. The V and J ends lost 1 base and 4 bases, in that order; junction bases with no gene match: 5. Germline V CDR1 and CDR2: SEHNR, FQNEAQ (reference sequence). The CDR3 runs to 16 residues. This CDR3 is CASSLGRLAGYNEQFF. As DNA, the CDR3 is TGTGCCAGCAGCTTAGGGAGGCTAGCGGGGTACAATGAGCAGTTCTTC.

V and J are TRBV28 and TRBJ1-2, with D uncertain. V lost 8 bases and J lost 4, with 5 bases in between. The CDR3 sequence is 10 residues long. Germline assignment: CDR1 MDHEN and CDR2 SYDVKM. CDR3 amino acids: CASGAYGYTF. Written as DNA, the CDR3 is TGTGCCAGCGGCGCCTATGGCTACACCTTC.

The chain combines TRBV19 with TRBJ1-4, with 8 bases identical to TRBD1. CDR1 is LNHDA, CDR2 SQIVND, per germline (reference sequence). This CDR3 region has 14 residues. With V trimmed by 5 bases and J by 6 bases, 5 bases remained unmatched. This CDR3 is CASSVQGADEKLFF. Written as DNA, the CDR3 is TGTGCCAGTAGTGTTCAGGGGGCGGATGAAAAACTGTTTTTT.

The rearrangement links TRBV11-3 to TRBJ1-1; D is possibly TRBD1 (6 bases). V was trimmed by 3 bases and J by 4 bases, leaving 12 bases between them. The CDR3 consists of 14 residues. From germline, CDR1 is SGHNT and CDR2 YENEEA. The CDR3 loop is CASSFTGQGTEAFF. CDR3 in DNA: TGTGCCAGCAGCTTTACAGGGCAAGGCACTGAAGCTTTCTTT.

The chain links TRBV5-4 to TRBJ2-1; 11 bases line up with TRBD2. This CDR3 contains 17 residues. Germline V gene sequence: CDR1 SGHNT, CDR2 YYREEE (reference sequence). V lost 2 bases to trimming and J lost 1 base; unmatched junction nucleotides: 5. The CDR3 DNA sequence: TGTGCCAGCAGCTTAACTAGCGGGAGTCAGTCCTACAATGAGCAGTTCTTC. Translated: CASSLTSGSQSYNEQFF.

The V gene is TRBV4-3, the J gene TRBJ2-7; possibly TRBD1 or TRBD2 for D (5 bases each). Trimming cost V 4 bases and J 3 bases, with 13 bases left between them. This CDR3 region has 14 residues. Per germline, CDR1 LGHNA and CDR2 YSLEER. CDR3 residues: CASSPRPGGYEQYF. The CDR3 coding sequence is TGCGCCAGCAGCCCACGGCCTGGGGGCTACGAGCAGTACTTC.

The rearrangement uses TRBV18 and TRBJ2-5, with no clear D. The CDR3 contains 16 residues. V lost 2 bases, J lost 2 bases, and 15 bases lay in between. Per the germline V gene, CDR1 is KGHSH and CDR2 is LQKENI. The CDR3: CASSPGTTTSQETQYF. DNA of the CDR3: TGTGCCAGCTCACCAGGTACGACAACCTCTCAAGAGACCCAGTACTTC.

This chain uses TRBV15 with TRBJ2-1; 7 nucleotides align to TRBD1. The CDR3 is made up of 15 amino acids. Germline assignment: CDR1 LNHNV and CDR2 YYDKDF (reference sequence). After removal of 0 bases from V and 6 bases from J, the junction contained 5 bases not matched to a gene. The CDR3 nucleotides read TGTGCCACCAGCAGAGATTTGTACAGGGGCAATGAGCAGTTCTTC. This codes for CATSRDLYRGNEQFF.

The genes are TRBV15 and TRBJ2-1; 12 bases are a match to TRBD2. CDR1 and CDR2 (germline): LNHNV, YYDKDF (reference sequence). The length of the CDR3 is 17 residues. Trimming took 1 base from V and 4 from J; bases not matched to a gene: 5. The CDR3 nucleotides are TGTGCCACCAGCAGAGTAACTAGCGGGGGGCTGTACAATGAGCAGTTCTTC. Amino acid sequence: CATSRVTSGGLYNEQFF.